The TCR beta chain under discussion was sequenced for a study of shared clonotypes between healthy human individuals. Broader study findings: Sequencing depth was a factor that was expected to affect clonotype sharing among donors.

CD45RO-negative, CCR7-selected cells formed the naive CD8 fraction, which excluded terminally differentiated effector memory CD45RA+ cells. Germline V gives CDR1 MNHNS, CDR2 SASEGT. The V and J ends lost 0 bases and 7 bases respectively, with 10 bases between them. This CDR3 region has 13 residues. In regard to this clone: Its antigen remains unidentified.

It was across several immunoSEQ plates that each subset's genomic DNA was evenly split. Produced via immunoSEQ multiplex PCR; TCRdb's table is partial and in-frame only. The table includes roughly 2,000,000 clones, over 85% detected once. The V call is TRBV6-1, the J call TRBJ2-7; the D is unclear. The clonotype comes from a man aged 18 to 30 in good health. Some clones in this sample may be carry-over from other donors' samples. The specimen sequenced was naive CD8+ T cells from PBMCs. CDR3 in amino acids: CASSEAWLGEQYF. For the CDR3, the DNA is TGTGCCAGCAGTGAAGCGTGGTTAGGGGAGCAGTACTTC.